This entry concerns a single T cell receptor (beta chain). Its antigen specificity is not known. One base away there is no much larger clone; base qualities are not given. This specimen comes from a study of blood T cell repertoires in COVID-19 (dated by TCRdb to about 2020). Some background on the complete study: Collaborator samples came from the United States, Italy and Spain and covered acute and convalescent phases of COVID-19. The prospective study material was composed of cDNA or gDNA derived from T cells, B-cell-depleted T cells, or PBMCs. Deeply sampled blood TCRbeta repertoires from subjects exposed to, actively infected with, or recovered from COVID-19 were included in the dataset. The repertoires were released in a freely available public database meant as a resource for research on the immune response to SARS-CoV-2. The samples were drawn from two sources: the first 160 participants of the ongoing ImmuneRACE study, and 1,254 subjects contributed by 6 global collaborators. A de-identified subject ID, COVID-19 status, age in years and sex were almost always included in the sample metadata. Where available, HLA class I and class II types were obtained from metadata supplied by the sample provider rather than from assay-based typing.

TCRbeta CDR3 regions were amplified from genomic DNA using the immunoSEQ Assay, a bias-controlled multiplex PCR. In the original analysis: The number of nucleated cells in each sample was estimated from the amplification of reference gene primers within the assay. To quantify the absolute abundance of each unique TCRbeta CDR3 rearrangement, sequence reads were collapsed and filtered. Productive Simpson clonality was computed per sample as the square root of Simpson's diversity index over productive rearrangements. Sourced from immuneACCESS, this table was stored by TCRdb with only in-frame sequences that have V and J called. A share of the clones is absent; for the studies checked, an unresolved V gene accounts for under half, and the remainder has no known explanation. That table is the source of V, J and clone size, and D and trimming were worked out from the DNA. This sample gives approximately 170,000 clones in total; more than 65% of them show up just once. Clones ranked in the top ten supply about 11% of the sample.

Reading the germline V gene gives CDR1 SGHVS and CDR2 FNYEAQ. Unmatched junction bases come to 6, with V trimmed by 5 bases and J by 2 bases. Counted from cysteine to phenylalanine, this CDR3 has 15 amino acids. Only CDR3 DNA is held: 45 bases, read in frame from base 1. Here is what the overall study found, with its caveats: The amount of clinical and demographic metadata varied by source and participant and was provided uncurated.

The collaborating institutions used their own protocols to collect whole blood in K2EDTA tubes. For TCRbeta analysis, collaborators shipped samples as frozen whole blood, isolated PBMCs, or DNA extracted from either of those sample types. Rearrangement joined TRBV7-6 to TRBJ2-3; TRBD1 lines up with 8 middle nucleotides. The clonotype comes from a man between 70 and 80 years old with active or convalescent COVID-19. The sequencing input was peripheral blood. The bases read TGTGCCAGCAGCCCCAGGGGGCGGAACACAGATACGCAGTATTTT. Translated, it reads CASSPRGRNTDTQYF.